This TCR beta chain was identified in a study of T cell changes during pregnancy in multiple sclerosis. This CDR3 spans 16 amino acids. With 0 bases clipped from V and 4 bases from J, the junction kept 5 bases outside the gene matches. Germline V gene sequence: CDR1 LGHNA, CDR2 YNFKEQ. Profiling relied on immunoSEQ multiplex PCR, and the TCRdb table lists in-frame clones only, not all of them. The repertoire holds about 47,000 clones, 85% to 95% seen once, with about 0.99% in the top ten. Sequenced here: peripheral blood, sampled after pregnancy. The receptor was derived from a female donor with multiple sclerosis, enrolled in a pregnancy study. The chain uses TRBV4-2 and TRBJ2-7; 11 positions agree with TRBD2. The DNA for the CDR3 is TGTGCCAGCAGCCAAGATCTGACTAGCGGGGCGTACGAGCAGTACTTC. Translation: CASSQDLTSGAYEQYF.